A single sample gave rise to the 6 T cell receptor beta chains below, sequenced in a study of CD8 T cells in ankylosing spondylitis (dated by TCRdb to the late 2010s). Antigens for these TCRs are unknown. Overall study outcomes, separate from this receptor: A TCR beta motif made up of eight highly homologous amino acid variants appeared to be characteristic of blood from ankylosing spondylitis patients.

The library relied on 5' RACE. These reads were obtained on an Illumina HiSeq 2500. TCRdb cleaned the public reads at Q25 with fastp, built clones with MiXCR and kept in-frame beta chains. Every distinct CDR3 protein forms one entry, paired with its most common genes and DNA. The sample table lists just under 550,000 distinct CDR3 sequences, about 13% of them with a count of one. Approximately 6.2% of the sample rests with the top ten. Specimen: blood, either unsorted or a sorted T cell fraction (not recorded which). The source of these receptors is a male donor with ankylosing spondylitis.

This clonotype was seen repeatedly, ten times or more. The chain has TRBV20-1 and TRBJ2-2; 7 bases fit TRBD2. This CDR3 is built from 15 residues. J lost 3 bases, V lost 0 bases, and 4 bases had no gene match. Germline values: CDR1 DFQATT, CDR2 SNEGSKA (reference sequence). The CDR3 DNA reads TGCAGTGCTAGAGATGGCGGGAGCGACACCGGGGAGCTGTTTTTT. This gives the protein CSARDGGSDTGELFF.

The chain employs TRBV5-1 and TRBJ2-7; 9 bases map to TRBD2. This CDR3 spans 15 amino acids. Germline CDR1 is SGHRS and CDR2 is YFSETQ. V lost 0 bases to trimming and J lost 7 bases; unmatched junction nucleotides: 8. CDR3 in amino acids: CASSLDSGRMGEQYF. In DNA, the CDR3 is TGCGCCAGCAGCTTGGATAGCGGGAGAATGGGAGAGCAGTACTTC.

This clonotype showed up just a few times. The chain links TRBV5-6 to TRBJ1-1, with 7 bases lining up with TRBD1. This CDR3 comprises 13 residues. The germline CDR1 and CDR2 sequences are SGHDT and YYEEEE. V lost 8 bases, J lost 5 bases, and 9 bases stayed unmatched. This CDR3 is CASSEGASTEAFF. The DNA for the CDR3 is TGTGCCAGTAGCGAGGGGGCGTCTACTGAAGCTTTCTTT.

The rearrangement links TRBV7-9 to TRBJ2-1; 14 bases fit TRBD2. The germline V gene has CDR1 SEHNR and CDR2 FQNEAQ (reference sequence). The CDR3 runs 15 residues. J was trimmed by 8 bases and V by 5 bases; bases with no gene match: 5. The CDR3 spells CASSQGLAGADEQFF. For the CDR3, the DNA is TGTGCCAGCAGCCAGGGACTAGCGGGAGCGGATGAGCAGTTCTTC.

The chain employs TRBV25-1 and TRBJ1-2, with 7 bases matching TRBD1. Germline CDR1 is MGHDK and CDR2 is SYGVNS. Unmatched junction bases numbered 0, after V lost 1 base and J lost 4 bases. The CDR3 sequence is 13 residues long. CDR3 residues: CASSEWDSYGYTF. The CDR3, as DNA: TGTGCCAGCAGTGAATGGGACAGCTATGGCTACACCTTC.

A few counts support this clonotype. This chain uses TRBV20-1 with TRBJ1-6; D gene unclear. The length of the CDR3 is 14 residues. Germline V gene sequence: CDR1 DFQATT, CDR2 SNEGSKA (reference sequence). Trimming left V 5 bases short and J 5 bases short, with 13 bases between. In DNA form, the CDR3 reads TGCAGTGCTGACTCACGGGGTAATAATTCACCCCTCCACTTT. Encoded protein: CSADSRGNNSPLHF.